This T cell receptor (beta chain) was documented in a study of cytomegalovirus exposure and HLA in healthy donors. The study, taken as a whole, reports: High sensitivity and specificity were reportedly achieved when the classifier diagnosed cytomegalovirus status. As a later analysis showed, a missense DCLRE1C variant was linked to trimming of TCR beta V- and J-genes.

Donors likely had unrecorded immune exposures despite being nominally healthy when sampled. Trimming removed 6 bases at V and 6 bases at J, with 15 bases between. Looked up from germline, CDR1 is ENHRY and CDR2 is SYGVKD. This CDR3 has 13 amino acids. PCR was performed using 60 Vbeta and 13 Jbeta primers. Produced via immunoSEQ multiplex PCR; TCRdb's table is partial and in-frame only. Altogether about 160,000 clones are present, 79% being singletons, with the ten largest covering roughly 6.3%. A word on this clone: Antigen unknown.

The sequenced sample was PBMCs. The J gene is TRBJ2-7, the V gene TRBV10-3, with D possibly being TRBD1 (5 bases). This sequence was found in a man between 45 and 60 years old in good health and CMV-seropositive. The CDR3 here is CAIREGLRGEQYF. CDR3 in DNA: TGTGCCATCAGGGAAGGTCTTAGGGGCGAGCAGTACTTC.